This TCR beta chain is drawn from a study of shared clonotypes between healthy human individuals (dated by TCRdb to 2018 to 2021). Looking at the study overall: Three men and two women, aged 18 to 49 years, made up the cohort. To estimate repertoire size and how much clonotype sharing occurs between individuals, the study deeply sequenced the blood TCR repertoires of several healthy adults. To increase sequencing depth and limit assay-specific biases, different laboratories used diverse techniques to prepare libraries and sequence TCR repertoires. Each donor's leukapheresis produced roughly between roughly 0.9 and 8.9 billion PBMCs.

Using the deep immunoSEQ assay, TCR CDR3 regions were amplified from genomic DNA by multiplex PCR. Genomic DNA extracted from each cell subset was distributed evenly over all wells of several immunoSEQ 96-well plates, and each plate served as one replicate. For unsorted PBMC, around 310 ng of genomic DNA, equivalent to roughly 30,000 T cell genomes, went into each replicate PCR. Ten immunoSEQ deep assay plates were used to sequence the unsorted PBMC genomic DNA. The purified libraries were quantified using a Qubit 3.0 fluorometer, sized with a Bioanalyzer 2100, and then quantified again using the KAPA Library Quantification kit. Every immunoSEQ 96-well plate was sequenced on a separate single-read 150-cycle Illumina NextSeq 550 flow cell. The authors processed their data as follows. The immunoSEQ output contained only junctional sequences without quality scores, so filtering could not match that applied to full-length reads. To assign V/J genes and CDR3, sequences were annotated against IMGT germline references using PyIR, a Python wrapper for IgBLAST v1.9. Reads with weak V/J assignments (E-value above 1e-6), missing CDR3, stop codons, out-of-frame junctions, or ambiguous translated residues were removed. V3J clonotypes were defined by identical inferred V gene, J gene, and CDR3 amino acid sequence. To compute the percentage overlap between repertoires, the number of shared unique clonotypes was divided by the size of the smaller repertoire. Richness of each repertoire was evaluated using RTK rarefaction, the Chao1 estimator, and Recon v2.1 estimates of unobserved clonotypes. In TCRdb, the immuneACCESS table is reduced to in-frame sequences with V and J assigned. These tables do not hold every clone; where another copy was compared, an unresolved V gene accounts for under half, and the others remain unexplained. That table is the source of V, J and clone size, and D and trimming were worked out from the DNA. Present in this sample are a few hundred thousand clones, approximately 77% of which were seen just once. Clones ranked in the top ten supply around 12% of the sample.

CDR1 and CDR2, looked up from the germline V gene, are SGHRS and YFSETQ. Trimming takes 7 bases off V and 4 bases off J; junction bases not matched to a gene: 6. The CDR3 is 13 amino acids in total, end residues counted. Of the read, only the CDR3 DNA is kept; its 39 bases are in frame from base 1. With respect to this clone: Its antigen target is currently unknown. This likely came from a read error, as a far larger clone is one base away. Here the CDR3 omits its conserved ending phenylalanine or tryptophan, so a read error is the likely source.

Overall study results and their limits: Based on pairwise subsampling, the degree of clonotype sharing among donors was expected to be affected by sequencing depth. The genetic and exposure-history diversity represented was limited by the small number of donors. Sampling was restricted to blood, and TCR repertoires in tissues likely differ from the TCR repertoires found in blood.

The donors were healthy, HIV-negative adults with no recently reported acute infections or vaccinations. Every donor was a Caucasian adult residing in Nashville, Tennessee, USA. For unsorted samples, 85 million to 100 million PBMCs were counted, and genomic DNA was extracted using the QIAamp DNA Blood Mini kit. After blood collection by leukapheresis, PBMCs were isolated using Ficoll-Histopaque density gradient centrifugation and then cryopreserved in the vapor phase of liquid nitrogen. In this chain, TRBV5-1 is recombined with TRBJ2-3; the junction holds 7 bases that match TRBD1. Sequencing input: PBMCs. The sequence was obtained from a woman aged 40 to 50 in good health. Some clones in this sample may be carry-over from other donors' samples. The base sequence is TGCGCCAGCCGTGATCAGGGGGCAGATACGCAGTATTCT. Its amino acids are CASRDQGADTQYS.